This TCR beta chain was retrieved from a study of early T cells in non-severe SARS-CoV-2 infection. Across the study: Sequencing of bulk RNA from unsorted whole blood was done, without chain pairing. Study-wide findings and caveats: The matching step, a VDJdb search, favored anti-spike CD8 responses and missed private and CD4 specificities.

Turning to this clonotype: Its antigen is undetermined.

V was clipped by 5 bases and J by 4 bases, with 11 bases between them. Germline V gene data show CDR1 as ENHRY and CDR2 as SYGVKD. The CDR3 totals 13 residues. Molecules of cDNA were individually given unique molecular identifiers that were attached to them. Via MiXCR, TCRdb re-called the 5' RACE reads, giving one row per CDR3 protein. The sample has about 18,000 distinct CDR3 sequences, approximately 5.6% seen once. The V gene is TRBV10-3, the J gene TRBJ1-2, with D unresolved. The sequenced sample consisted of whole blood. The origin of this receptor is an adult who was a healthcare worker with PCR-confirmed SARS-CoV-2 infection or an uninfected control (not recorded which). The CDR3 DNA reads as TGTGCCATCAGTACCGACGTGAGCTATGGCTACACCTTC. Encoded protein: CAISTDVSYGYTF.